This T cell receptor (beta chain) was captured in a study of OX40 agonist ivuxolimab in advanced cancers. Study-level information: The diagnoses of dose-escalation patients were hepatocellular carcinoma, melanoma, renal cell or head and neck cancer.

Clones were read by immunoSEQ multiplex PCR, and TCRdb kept only the in-frame ones, dropping some. The sample holds 46,000 or so clones, about 90% seen once. CDR3 length equals 15 residues. Germline lookup yields CDR1 SGDLS and CDR2 YYNGEE. The V segment lost 3 bases and the J segment 2 bases; nucleotides outside the gene matches: 3. The specimen was CD4+ or CD8+ T cells sorted from blood, collected in a trial of the OX40 agonist ivuxolimab. The rearrangement links TRBV9 to TRBJ2-1, with 9 bases that match TRBD2. The origin of this receptor is an adult with an advanced solid tumor such as melanoma, head and neck, liver or kidney cancer. CDR3 in DNA: TGTGCCAGCAGCGGTAGCGGGAGCCCCTACAATGAGCAGTTCTTC. Translation: CASSGSGSPYNEQFF. Variable domain in full (rest from reference TRBV9 and TRBJ2-1): DSGVTQTPKHLITATGQRVTLRCSPRSGDLSVYWYQQSLDQGLQFLIQYYNGEERAKGNILERFSAQQFPDLHSELNLSSLELGDSALYFCASSGSGSPYNEQFFGPGTRLTVL.